The rows below give T cell receptor beta chains drawn from one sample of a study of blood T cell repertoires in COVID-19. Method: immunoSEQ multiplex PCR; TCRdb's copy keeps in-frame clones and lacks some. The table records approximately 170,000 clones, just under 85% of them present only once. Sequenced material: peripheral blood. Receptors were obtained from a woman of 80 years or more with COVID-19, enrolled during active disease. Both conserved end residues are part of each CDR3. Fields, in order: J gene, V gene, CDR3 protein.

TRBJ1-2 | TRBV5-4 | CASSTPGQGYYGYTF
TRBJ1-5 | TRBV7-2 | CASSRGFQPQHF
TRBJ2-1 | TRBV27 | CASSSRGDSYNEQFF
TRBJ1-1 | TRBV10-3 | CAISPDRGGTEAFF
TRBJ2-1 | TRBV4-1 | CASSQHAGGAYNEQFF
TRBJ2-1 | TRBV28 | CASSSRGRARDEQFF
TRBJ2-5 | TRBV30 | CAWSPKQGAQETQYF
TRBJ2-3 | TRBV28 | CASSLLAEGTDTQYF
TRBJ1-2 | TRBV3-1/TRBV3-2 | CASSQLTGVGYTF
TRBJ1-5 | TRBV19 | CASSYRGAGNQPQHF